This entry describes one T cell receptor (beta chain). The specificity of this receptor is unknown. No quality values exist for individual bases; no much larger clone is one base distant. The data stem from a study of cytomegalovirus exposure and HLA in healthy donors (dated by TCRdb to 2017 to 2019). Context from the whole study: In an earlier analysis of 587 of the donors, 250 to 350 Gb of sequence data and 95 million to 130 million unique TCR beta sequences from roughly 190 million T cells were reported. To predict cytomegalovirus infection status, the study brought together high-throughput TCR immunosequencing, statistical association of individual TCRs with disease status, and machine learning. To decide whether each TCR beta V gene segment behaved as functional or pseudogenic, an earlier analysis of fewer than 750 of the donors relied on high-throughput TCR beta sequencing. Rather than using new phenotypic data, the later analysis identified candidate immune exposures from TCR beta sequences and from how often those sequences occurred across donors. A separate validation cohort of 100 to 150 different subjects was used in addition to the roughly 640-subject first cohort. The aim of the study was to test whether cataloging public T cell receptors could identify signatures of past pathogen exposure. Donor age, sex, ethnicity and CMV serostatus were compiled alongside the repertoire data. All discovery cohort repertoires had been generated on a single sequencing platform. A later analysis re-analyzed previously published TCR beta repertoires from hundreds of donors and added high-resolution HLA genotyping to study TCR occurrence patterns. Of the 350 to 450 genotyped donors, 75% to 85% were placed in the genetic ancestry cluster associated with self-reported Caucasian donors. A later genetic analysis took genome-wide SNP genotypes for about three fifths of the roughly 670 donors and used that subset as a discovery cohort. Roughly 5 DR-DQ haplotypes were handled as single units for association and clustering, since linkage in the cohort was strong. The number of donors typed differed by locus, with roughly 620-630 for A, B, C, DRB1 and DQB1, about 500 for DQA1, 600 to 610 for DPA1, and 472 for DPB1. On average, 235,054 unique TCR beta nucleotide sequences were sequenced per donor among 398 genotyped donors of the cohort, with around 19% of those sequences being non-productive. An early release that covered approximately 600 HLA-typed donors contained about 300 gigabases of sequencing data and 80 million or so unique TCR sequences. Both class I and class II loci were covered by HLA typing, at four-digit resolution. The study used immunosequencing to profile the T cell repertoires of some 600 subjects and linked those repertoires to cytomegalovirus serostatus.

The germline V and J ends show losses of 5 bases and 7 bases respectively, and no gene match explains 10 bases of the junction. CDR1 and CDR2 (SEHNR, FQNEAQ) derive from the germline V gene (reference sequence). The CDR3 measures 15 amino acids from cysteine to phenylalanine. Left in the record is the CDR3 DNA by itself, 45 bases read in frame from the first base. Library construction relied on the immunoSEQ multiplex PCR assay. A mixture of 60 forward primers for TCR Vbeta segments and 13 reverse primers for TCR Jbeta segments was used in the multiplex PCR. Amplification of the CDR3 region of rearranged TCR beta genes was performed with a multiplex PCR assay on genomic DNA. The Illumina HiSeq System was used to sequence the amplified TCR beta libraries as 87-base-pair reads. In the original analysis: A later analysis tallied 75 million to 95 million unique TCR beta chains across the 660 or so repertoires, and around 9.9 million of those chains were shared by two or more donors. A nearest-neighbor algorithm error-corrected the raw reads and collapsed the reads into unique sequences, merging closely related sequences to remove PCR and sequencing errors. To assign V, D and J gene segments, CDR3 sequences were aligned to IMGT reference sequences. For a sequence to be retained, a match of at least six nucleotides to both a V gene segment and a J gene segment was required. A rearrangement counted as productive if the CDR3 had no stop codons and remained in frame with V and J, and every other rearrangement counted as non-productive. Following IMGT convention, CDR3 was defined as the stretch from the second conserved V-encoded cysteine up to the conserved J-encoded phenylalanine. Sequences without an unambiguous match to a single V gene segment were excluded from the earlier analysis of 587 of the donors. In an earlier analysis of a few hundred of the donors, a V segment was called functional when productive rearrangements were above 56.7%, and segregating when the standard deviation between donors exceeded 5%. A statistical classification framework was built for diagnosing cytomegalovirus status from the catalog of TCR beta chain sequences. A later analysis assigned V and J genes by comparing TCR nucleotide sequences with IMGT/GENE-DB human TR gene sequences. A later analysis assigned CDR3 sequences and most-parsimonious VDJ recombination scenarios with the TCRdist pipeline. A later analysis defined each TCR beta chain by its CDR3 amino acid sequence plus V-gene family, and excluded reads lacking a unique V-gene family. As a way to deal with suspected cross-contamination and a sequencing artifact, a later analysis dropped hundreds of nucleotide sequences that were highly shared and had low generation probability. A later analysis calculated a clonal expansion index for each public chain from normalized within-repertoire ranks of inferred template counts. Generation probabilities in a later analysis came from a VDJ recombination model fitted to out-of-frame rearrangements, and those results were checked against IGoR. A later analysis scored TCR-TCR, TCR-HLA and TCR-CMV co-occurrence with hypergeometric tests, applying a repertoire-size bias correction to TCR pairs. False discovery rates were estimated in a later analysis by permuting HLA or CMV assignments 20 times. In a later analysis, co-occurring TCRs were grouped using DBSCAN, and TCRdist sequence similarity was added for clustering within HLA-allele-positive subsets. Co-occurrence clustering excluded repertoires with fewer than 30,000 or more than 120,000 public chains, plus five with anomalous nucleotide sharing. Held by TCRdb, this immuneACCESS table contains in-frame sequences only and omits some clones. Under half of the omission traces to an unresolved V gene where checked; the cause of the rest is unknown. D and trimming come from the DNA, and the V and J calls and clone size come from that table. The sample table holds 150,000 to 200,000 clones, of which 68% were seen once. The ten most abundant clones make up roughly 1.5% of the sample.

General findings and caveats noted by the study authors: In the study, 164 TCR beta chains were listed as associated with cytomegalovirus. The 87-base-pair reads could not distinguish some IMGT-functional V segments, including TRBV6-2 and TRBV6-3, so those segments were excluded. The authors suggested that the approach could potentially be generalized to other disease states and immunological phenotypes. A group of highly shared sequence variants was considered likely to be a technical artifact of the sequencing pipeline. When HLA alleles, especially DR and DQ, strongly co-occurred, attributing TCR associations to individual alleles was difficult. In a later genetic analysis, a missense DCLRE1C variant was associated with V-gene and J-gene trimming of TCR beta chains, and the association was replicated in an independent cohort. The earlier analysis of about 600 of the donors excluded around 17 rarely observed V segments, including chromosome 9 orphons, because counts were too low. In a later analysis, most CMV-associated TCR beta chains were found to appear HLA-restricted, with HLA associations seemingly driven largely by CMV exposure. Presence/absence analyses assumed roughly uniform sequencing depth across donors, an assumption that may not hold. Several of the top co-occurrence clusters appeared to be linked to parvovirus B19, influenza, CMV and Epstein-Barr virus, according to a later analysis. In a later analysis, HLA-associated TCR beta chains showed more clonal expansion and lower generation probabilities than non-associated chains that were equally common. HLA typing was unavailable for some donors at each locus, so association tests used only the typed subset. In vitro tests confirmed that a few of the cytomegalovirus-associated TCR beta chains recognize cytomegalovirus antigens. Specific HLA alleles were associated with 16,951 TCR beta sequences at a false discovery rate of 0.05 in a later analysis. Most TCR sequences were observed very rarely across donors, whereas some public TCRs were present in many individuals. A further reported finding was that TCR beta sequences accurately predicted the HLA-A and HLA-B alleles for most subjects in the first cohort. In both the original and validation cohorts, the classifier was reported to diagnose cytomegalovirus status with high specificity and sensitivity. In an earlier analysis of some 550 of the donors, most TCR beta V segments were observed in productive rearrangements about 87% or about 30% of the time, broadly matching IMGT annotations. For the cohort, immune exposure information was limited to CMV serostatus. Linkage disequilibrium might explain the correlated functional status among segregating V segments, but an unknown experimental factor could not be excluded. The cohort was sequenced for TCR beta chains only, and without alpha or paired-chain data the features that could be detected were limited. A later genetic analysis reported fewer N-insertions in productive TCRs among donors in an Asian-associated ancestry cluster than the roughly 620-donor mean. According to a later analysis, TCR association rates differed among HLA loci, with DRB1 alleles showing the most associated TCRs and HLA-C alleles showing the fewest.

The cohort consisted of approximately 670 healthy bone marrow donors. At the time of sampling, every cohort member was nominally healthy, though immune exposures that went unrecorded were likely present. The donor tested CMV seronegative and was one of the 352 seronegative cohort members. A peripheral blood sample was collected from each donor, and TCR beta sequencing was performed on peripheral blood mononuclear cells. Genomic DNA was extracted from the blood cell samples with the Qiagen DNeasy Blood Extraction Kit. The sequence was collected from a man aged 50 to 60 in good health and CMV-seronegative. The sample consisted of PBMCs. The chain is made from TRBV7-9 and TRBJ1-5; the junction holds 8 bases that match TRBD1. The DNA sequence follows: TGTGCCAGCAGCAATGGACAGGGCCCCCGCCAGCCCCAGCATTTT. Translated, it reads CASSNGQGPRQPQHF.